Listed here are 23 T cell receptor beta chains from one sample, sequenced in a study of blood T cell repertoires in COVID-19. This table comes from immunoSEQ multiplex PCR, and its TCRdb copy is limited to in-frame clones, with some not included. The profile covers some 180,000 clones, with roughly 89% appearing a single time and about 3.3% taken by the ten largest. The specimen was PBMCs or T cells enriched from blood (not recorded which). These receptors were collected from a woman aged 25 to 39 who had been exposed to COVID-19.

A single count supports this clone. The gene calls are TRBV7-9 and TRBJ1-6; a weak D match, TRBD1 (6 bases). Germline V gene lookup returns CDR1 SEHNR and CDR2 FQNEAQ (reference sequence). V gave up 4 bases and J gave up 8 bases, with 18 bases separating them. CDR3 size: 16 residues. The CDR3 nucleotides are TGTGCCAGCAGCTGGGGGCGAGACGGTGCCTATTCACCCCTCCACTTT. Encoded protein: CASSWGRDGAYSPLHF.

This CDR3 reads CASSQGQDDEQYF. The CDR3 nucleotides read TGTGCCAGCAGTCAGGGACAAGACGACGAGCAGTACTTC. The V gene is TRBV6-5, the J gene TRBJ2-7, with D perhaps TRBD1 (6 bases). V was trimmed by 5 bases and J by 5 bases, leaving 13 bases between them. CDR1 and CDR2 (germline): MNHEY, SVGAGI. This CDR3 contains 13 residues.

The chain employs TRBV7-2 and TRBJ1-2; 9 bases align to TRBD1. The CDR3 spans 13 residues. Germline CDR1 is SGHTA and CDR2 is FQGNSA. V lost 5 bases, J lost 6 bases, and 4 bases stayed unmatched. As DNA, the CDR3 is TGTGCCAGCAGCCCCGGGACAGGGCATGGCTACACCTTC. Its translation: CASSPGTGHGYTF.

The V and J genes are TRBV13 and TRBJ2-1; possibly TRBD1 for D (8 bases). CDR1 is PRHDT, CDR2 FYEKMQ, per germline (reference sequence). V shed 5 bases and J shed 4 bases, with 15 bases lying between them. The CDR3 is 15 residues long. The CDR3 coding sequence is TGTGCCAGCAGCCTAACAGGGGGGGGATACAATGAGCAGTTCTTC. Residues: CASSLTGGGYNEQFF.

The V call is TRBV28, the J call TRBJ1-2, with 9 bases aligning to TRBD1. Germline V gene sequence: CDR1 MDHEN, CDR2 SYDVKM. Unmatched junction bases numbered 8, after V lost 11 bases and J lost 7 bases. This CDR3 has 12 residues. For the CDR3, the DNA is TGTGCCGGTACTACAGGGGGCTCTGGCTACACCTTC. Protein product: CAGTTGGSGYTF.

The count of this clone is one. The chain uses TRBV5-4 and TRBJ1-6; weak D call: TRBD1 (6 bases). Germline V lookup: CDR1 SGHNT, CDR2 YYREEE (reference sequence). CDR3 length equals 16 residues. V was cut by 0 bases and J by 7 bases, with 14 bases left in between. The CDR3 here is CASSLELDSPNSPLHF. The DNA for the CDR3 is TGTGCCAGCAGCTTGGAGTTGGACAGCCCAAATTCACCCCTCCACTTT.

The chain has TRBV10-3 and TRBJ1-3; TRBD1 matches 7 bases. The CDR3 has 15 amino acids. V lost 2 bases to trimming and J lost 1 base; unmatched junction nucleotides: 2. In germline, CDR1 is ENHRY, CDR2 SYGVKD. The CDR3 nucleotides are TGTGCCATCAGTGAGGGACAGGTATCTGGAAACACCATATATTTT. It is translated as CAISEGQVSGNTIYF.

The chain carries TRBV5-4 and TRBJ2-7; D is unresolved. The germline V gene encodes CDR1 SGHNT and CDR2 YYREEE (reference sequence). CDR3 length equals 14 residues. The V end lost 7 bases, the J end lost 5 bases, and 19 bases lay between the germline ends. Here the CDR3 reads CASGAGGPVDEQYF. CDR3 in DNA: TGTGCCAGCGGCGCTGGCGGTCCAGTCGACGAGCAGTACTTC.

V gene TRBV19 combines with J gene TRBJ1-2, with D perhaps matching TRBD1 (5 bases). V was trimmed by 7 bases and J by 2 bases, leaving 11 bases between them. This CDR3 is built from 13 residues. Germline CDR1 LNHDA, CDR2 SQIVND (reference sequence). The CDR3 DNA follows: TGTGCCAGTACCGCGGGACGGAACTATGGCTACACCTTC. Its translation is CASTAGRNYGYTF.

This clone was counted ten times or more. This rearrangement joins TRBV19 to TRBJ2-1; 8 bases match TRBD1. With V trimmed by 3 bases and J by 2 bases, 9 bases remained unmatched. Germline V lookup: CDR1 LNHDA, CDR2 SQIVND (reference sequence). CDR3 length: 17 amino acids. The CDR3 region is CASSITGTGKTYNEQFF. The CDR3 DNA reads TGTGCCAGTAGTATTACCGGGACAGGTAAGACCTACAATGAGCAGTTCTTC.

V is TRBV10-1 and J is TRBJ2-1; 8 bases map to TRBD1. Germline CDR1 is WNHNN and CDR2 is SYGVQD (reference sequence). Trimming removed 8 bases from V and 0 bases from J; junction bases left unmatched: 6. This CDR3 is built from 15 residues. The CDR3 is CASRGQGSSYNEQFF. The CDR3 region has the DNA TGCGCCAGCCGCGGACAGGGAAGCTCCTACAATGAGCAGTTCTTC.

The chain recombines TRBV10-3 with TRBJ1-1; 8 bases line up with TRBD1. Per germline, CDR1 ENHRY and CDR2 SYGVKD. Trimming removed 0 bases from V and 1 base from J; junction bases left unmatched: 1. This CDR3 has 15 amino acids. CDR3 DNA sequence: TGTGCCATCAGTGAGTCCCAGGGGGCGAACACTGAAGCTTTCTTT. It yields the protein CAISESQGANTEAFF.

This clone has just a few counts. CDR3 in amino acids: CASSLWSNSHYEQYF. The CDR3 coding sequence is TGTGCCAGCAGCTTATGGTCAAACAGCCATTACGAGCAGTACTTC. V is TRBV11-2 and J is TRBJ2-7; D not resolved. Germline V CDR1 and CDR2: SGHAT, FQNNGV. This CDR3 is 15 amino acids long. V was cut by 2 bases and J by 4 bases, with 15 bases left in between.

This sequence joins TRBV10-3 and TRBJ1-1, with a tentative D call TRBD1 (6 bases). The V gene lost 6 bases and the J gene lost 0 bases, with 11 bases spanning the gap. CDR3 length: 14 residues. CDR1 is ENHRY and CDR2 is SYGVKD in the germline V gene. The CDR3 nucleotides are TGTGCCATCAGGTCGAGACAGGTGAACACTGAAGCTTTCTTT. It translates to CAIRSRQVNTEAFF.

V usage is TRBV10-3 and J usage is TRBJ1-1; TRBD1 matches at 8 bases. CDR1 ENHRY and CDR2 SYGVKD come from the germline V gene. The CDR3 has 14 amino acids. Trimming removed 11 bases from V and 1 base from J; junction bases left unmatched: 9. CDR3 region: CASQAGTGNTEAFF. The CDR3 nucleotides are TGTGCCTCTCAAGCCGGGACAGGGAACACTGAAGCTTTCTTT.

The chain has TRBV6-6 and TRBJ1-3; 7 nucleotides agree with TRBD1. Germline assignment: CDR1 MNHNY and CDR2 SVGAGI (reference sequence). V lost 2 bases, J lost 2 bases, and 6 bases stayed unmatched. CDR3 length equals 16 residues. The CDR3 protein is CASSYLRDRAGNTIYF. CDR3 sequence (DNA): TGTGCCAGCAGTTACCTAAGAGACAGGGCTGGAAACACCATATATTTT.

The chain uses TRBV30 and TRBJ1-5; TRBD1 might be the D (6 bases). Trimming stripped 2 bases from V and 3 bases from J, with 20 bases between. The germline CDR1 and CDR2 sequences are GTSNPN and SVGIG (reference sequence). The length of the CDR3 is 17 residues. CDR3 sequence reads: CAWSRATGSRFNQPQHF. CDR3 DNA sequence: TGTGCCTGGAGTCGAGCGACAGGCTCACGTTTCAATCAGCCCCAGCATTTT.

The chain links TRBV18 to TRBJ2-7; D possibly corresponds to TRBD2 (5 bases). The ends were cut back, 4 bases at V and 4 bases at J, with 11 bases in the middle. There are 13 residues in the CDR3. Germline CDR1 reads KGHSH; CDR2 reads LQKENI. In nucleotides, the CDR3 is TGTGCCAGCTCACTGGGGAGTTATTACGAGCAGTACTTC. Its protein is CASSLGSYYEQYF.

The chain recombines TRBV19 with TRBJ2-7, with a tentative D call TRBD1 (6 bases). Trimming removed 0 bases at V and 3 bases at J, with 12 bases between. The V gene's germline CDR1 is LNHDA and CDR2 SQIVND (reference sequence). This CDR3 region has 15 residues. The CDR3 sequence: CASSIDRGPYYEQYF. The CDR3 nucleotides read TGTGCCAGTAGTATAGACAGGGGACCCTACTACGAGCAGTACTTC.

The chain links TRBV10-2 to TRBJ2-7, with D tentatively TRBD1 (5 bases). Germline V gives CDR1 WSHSY, CDR2 SAAADI. The CDR3 runs to 12 residues. The V gene lost 4 bases and the J gene lost 1 base, with 5 bases spanning the gap. DNA of the CDR3: TGCGCCAGCAGTGGGACATCCTACGAGCAGTACTTC. Translation: CASSGTSYEQYF.

The gene calls are TRBV6-5 and TRBJ2-2, with no clear D. The germline V gene encodes CDR1 MNHEY and CDR2 SVGAGI. V was clipped by 4 bases and J by 5 bases, with 5 bases between them. The CDR3 is 12 residues long. CDR3 protein: CASSLLTGELFF. Here the CDR3 DNA reads TGTGCCAGCAGTTTGCTAACCGGGGAGCTGTTTTTT.

The chain carries TRBV4-1 and TRBJ2-1, with 7 positions matching TRBD2. Germline CDR1 reads MGHRA; CDR2 reads YSYEKL. CDR3 length equals 12 residues. Trimming removed 4 bases from V and 12 bases from J; junction bases left unmatched: 6. This CDR3 is CASSPSSGVQFF. The CDR3 coding sequence is TGCGCCAGCAGCCCATCTAGCGGCGTGCAGTTCTTC.

This chain joins TRBV7-2 and TRBJ2-3, with 7 bases identical to TRBD1. V dropped 5 bases and J dropped 1; count of bases not matched to a gene: 12. Germline loops: CDR1 SGHTA, CDR2 FQGNSA. The CDR3 consists of 17 residues. CDR3 bases: TGTGCCAGCAGCGCGCCCGGGACAGAGGAACGCACAGATACGCAGTATTTT. Protein: CASSAPGTEERTDTQYF.